Presented here are 5 T cell receptor beta chains from one specimen sequenced in a study of T cell clusters in autoimmune cytopenias. One tube held mixed TRB-A and TRB-B primer pools for touch-down PCR. After re-calling the multiplex PCR reads, TCRdb lists one entry per CDR3 protein, DNA absent. In all, the sample yields 6,000 or so distinct CDR3 sequences. TRB was amplified from roughly 270 ng of peripheral blood genomic DNA per sample. Sample: peripheral blood. The receptors were sampled from a human donor with an autoimmune cytopenia or autoimmune hepatitis (not recorded which).

This clonotype registers medium-sized by frequency. The chain links TRBV18 to TRBJ2-1; TCRdb gives TRBD1 as the D gene, but with no DNA this cannot be confirmed. The germline V gene has CDR1 KGHSH and CDR2 LQKENI. This CDR3 is 12 amino acids long. This chain's CDR3 is CASSPTGNEQFF.

This clonotype is deemed medium-sized by its frequency. CDR3 in amino acids: CASSLMQGTGELFF. This chain uses TRBV11-3 with TRBJ2-2; TCRdb proposes TRBD1, but this gene call is untestable without DNA. CDR1 and CDR2 from the germline V gene are SGHNT and YENEEA. The CDR3 is 14 amino acids.

J is TRBJ1-1 and V is TRBV12-3 or TRBV12-4. The CDR3 has 11 residues. The CDR3 protein is CASSLGAEAFF.

The V gene is TRBV20-1, the J gene TRBJ1-1; TCRdb's D call, TRBD1, is unchecked because there is no DNA. Germline CDR1 reads DFQATT; CDR2 reads SNEGSKA (reference sequence). The CDR3 has 15 amino acids. This chain's CDR3 is CSARDPGKPNTEAFF.

The chain employs TRBV28 and TRBJ1-2. CDR1 and CDR2 (germline): MDHEN, SYDVKM. This CDR3 has 15 residues. The CDR3 region is CASSLYNGIGYGYTF.